The 16 T cell receptor beta chains below were found in one sample sequenced in a study of T cell responses to AZD1222 COVID-19 vaccine. The data were produced by immunoSEQ multiplex PCR, yet TCRdb's version contains in-frame clones alone and is incomplete. The table has under 150,000 clones, approximately 90% seen once. This material consisted of peripheral blood, taken on day 0 of AZD1222 vaccination. These TCRs come from an adult in good health.

The V gene is TRBV9, the J gene TRBJ2-5; 9 bases agree with TRBD2. The V and J ends lost 3 bases and 2 bases, in that order; junction bases with no gene match: 5. From germline, CDR1 is SGDLS and CDR2 YYNGEE. The CDR3 consists of 15 residues. The CDR3 spells CASSAPLAGQETQYF. The CDR3 DNA reads TGTGCCAGCAGCGCTCCCCTAGCGGGGCAAGAGACCCAGTACTTC.

Only a few counts were recorded for this clone. The rearrangement uses TRBV19 and TRBJ2-3; D might be TRBD1 (5 bases). This CDR3 is 14 amino acids long. Germline CDR1 is LNHDA and CDR2 is SQIVND (reference sequence). V gave up 5 bases and J gave up 0 bases, with 9 bases separating them. The CDR3 here is CASSLRGSTDTQYF. In DNA, the CDR3 is TGTGCCAGTAGTCTAAGGGGCAGCACAGATACGCAGTATTTT.

This chain links TRBV7-8 with TRBJ2-7; TRBD1 matches 8 bases. CDR3 length: 13 residues. V lost 4 bases, J lost 4 bases, and 3 bases stayed unmatched. Germline CDR1 SGHVS, CDR2 FQNEAQ. The DNA of the CDR3 is TGTGCCAGCAGCTCTCGGACAGGGTACGAGCAGTACTTC. Translation gives CASSSRTGYEQYF.

The V and J genes are TRBV7-2 and TRBJ1-3; D ambiguous. The germline CDR1 and CDR2 sequences are SGHTA and FQGNSA. Trimming removed 3 bases at V and 4 bases at J, with 10 bases between. The CDR3 runs 14 residues. CDR3 in DNA: TGTGCCAGCAGCTTCCTACAAGGGGGAAACACCATATATTTT. Translated, it gives CASSFLQGGNTIYF.

The chain employs TRBV27 and TRBJ2-2, with unresolved D. The CDR3 loop spans 16 amino acids. With 6 bases removed from V and 1 base from J, the gap between germline ends came to 15 bases. Germline assignment: CDR1 MNHEY and CDR2 SMNVEV (reference sequence). The CDR3, as DNA: TGTGCCAGCAGCACGGTCCGCCCTGGGAACACCGGGGAGCTGTTTTTT. Its translation is CASSTVRPGNTGELFF.

V usage is TRBV19 and J usage is TRBJ1-4; 8 nucleotides line up with TRBD1. The CDR3 extends over 19 amino acids. Germline V gene lookup returns CDR1 LNHDA and CDR2 SQIVND (reference sequence). The V segment lost 5 bases and the J segment 0 bases; nucleotides outside the gene matches: 14. The CDR3 DNA sequence: TGTGCCAGTAGTGCACGACAGGGGCTATTTGACGCAACTAATGAAAAACTGTTTTTT. Its protein is CASSARQGLFDATNEKLFF.

This chain joins TRBV27 and TRBJ2-3; the match to TRBD1 covers 8 bases. Germline values: CDR1 MNHEY, CDR2 SMNVEV (reference sequence). J lost 1 base, V lost 5 bases, and 8 bases had no gene match. The CDR3 runs to 16 residues. The CDR3 region has the DNA TGTGCCAGCAGTCCAACGACAGGGGCGCGCACAGATACGCAGTATTTT. It yields the protein CASSPTTGARTDTQYF.

This clone was recorded a few times. This sequence joins TRBV30 and TRBJ2-7; D uncertain. Trimming shortened V by 3 bases and J by 3 bases, and 6 bases separated the two germline ends. The CDR3 has 11 residues. Germline CDR1 is GTSNPN and CDR2 is SVGIG (reference sequence). In DNA, the CDR3 is TGTGCCTGGAGGCAGAGCTACGAGCAGTACTTC. Its protein product is CAWRQSYEQYF.

The chain combines TRBV7-9 with TRBJ2-1; D call uncertain. Between the trimmed V and J ends, which lost 5 bases and 6 bases, there was a span of 17 bases. CDR1 is SEHNR and CDR2 is FQNEAQ in the germline V gene (reference sequence). This CDR3 spans 15 amino acids. CDR3 sequence (DNA): TGTGCCAGCAGCCCTCCCCTTCATACTATCAATGAGCAGTTCTTC. It is translated as CASSPPLHTINEQFF.

The chain joins TRBV9 to TRBJ2-5; 9 nucleotides line up with TRBD2. This CDR3 comprises 15 residues. V was clipped by 0 bases and J by 5 bases; unmatched bases: 5. Germline values: CDR1 SGDLS, CDR2 YYNGEE. In DNA form, the CDR3 reads TGTGCCAGCAGCGTAGCAGCGGGAGGCTCGGAGACCCAGTACTTC. It yields the protein CASSVAAGGSETQYF.

The rearrangement joins TRBV10-3 to TRBJ1-1; D ambiguous. Trimming took 6 bases from V and 3 from J, leaving 11 bases between them. CDR1 ENHRY and CDR2 SYGVKD come from the germline V gene. This CDR3 spans 13 amino acids. The CDR3 DNA reads TGTGCCATCAGAGAGAAAACGCACACTGAAGCTTTCTTT. Protein sequence: CAIREKTHTEAFF.

The chain joins TRBV7-2 to TRBJ2-2; TRBD1 might be the D (6 bases). Germline loops: CDR1 SGHTA, CDR2 FQGNSA. CDR3 size: 14 residues. V lost 5 bases, J lost 2 bases, and 9 bases lay in between. The CDR3 region has the DNA TGTGCCAGCAGCACGGGACATAACACCGGGGAGCTGTTTTTT. It specifies CASSTGHNTGELFF.

The chain has TRBV9 and TRBJ2-2, with D possibly matching TRBD2 (5 bases). The V end was cut by 6 bases, the J end by 1 base, with 10 bases between. Germline values: CDR1 SGDLS, CDR2 YYNGEE. This CDR3 contains 14 residues. The CDR3 DNA is TGTGCCAGCACCCCAGGAGGGAACACCGGGGAGCTGTTTTTT. Its translation is CASTPGGNTGELFF.

The V and J genes are TRBV7-2 and TRBJ1-3; 7 bases agree with TRBD1. Per the germline V gene, CDR1 is SGHTA and CDR2 is FQGNSA. V gave up 5 bases and J gave up 4 bases; unmatched junction bases: 2. The CDR3 has 13 amino acids. In DNA form, the CDR3 reads TGTGCCAGCAGCCGGGACAGAGGAAACACCATATATTTT. It is translated as CASSRDRGNTIYF.

The V gene is TRBV11-2, the J gene TRBJ2-7, with no clear D. This CDR3 contains 15 residues. Germline lookup yields CDR1 SGHAT and CDR2 FQNNGV. V lost 5 bases to trimming and J lost 3 bases, with 17 bases between them. CDR3 coding DNA: TGTGCCAGCAGCCTCCACAACAGAGGAAACTACGAGCAGTACTTC. Its protein product is CASSLHNRGNYEQYF.

The chain uses TRBV6-1 and TRBJ1-5; 9 positions match TRBD1. V lost 3 bases to trimming and J lost 6 bases; unmatched junction nucleotides: 9. Germline-derived CDR1 and CDR2 are MNHNS and SASEGT. This CDR3 is built from 16 residues. CDR3 sequence: CASSDHRGRTGQPQHF. Written as DNA, the CDR3 is TGTGCCAGCAGTGATCACAGGGGGCGCACTGGTCAGCCCCAGCATTTT.